This is a list of T cell receptor beta chains from one sample in a study of blood T cell repertoires in COVID-19. Sequencing used immunoSEQ multiplex PCR; TCRdb keeps in-frame clones, though not all of them. Found here are 200,000 to 300,000 clones, about 88% of them singletons; the top ten hold approximately 4.3%. Sequenced: peripheral blood. These receptors came from a man between 60 and 75 years old who had recovered from COVID-19. CDR3s include the opening cysteine and the closing phenylalanine or tryptophan. Each record gives: V gene, clone size, J gene, D gene, CDR3 length, CDR3 DNA, CDR3 protein. D genes are given only for firm matches. The size of a clone is reported for some rows only, either as once, few or many, or as a class for expanded clones.

V gene: TRBV4-1; clone size: .; J gene: TRBJ2-2; D gene: TRBD1; CDR3 length: 16; CDR3 DNA: TGCGCCAGCAGCCAAGGGGGACAGGTGAACACCGGGGAGCTGTTTTTT; CDR3 protein: CASSQGGQVNTGELFF
V gene: TRBV19; clone size: .; J gene: TRBJ1-5; D gene: TRBD1; CDR3 length: 17; CDR3 DNA: TGTGCCAGTAGTATTATTACAGGGGGCAAGAACAATCAGCCCCAGCATTTT; CDR3 protein: CASSIITGGKNNQPQHF
V gene: TRBV27; clone size: few; J gene: TRBJ2-1; D gene: .; CDR3 length: 12; CDR3 DNA: TGTGCCAGCAGTTTTACGGGTCGCCAGCAGTTCTTC; CDR3 protein: CASSFTGRQQFF
V gene: TRBV7-9; clone size: .; J gene: TRBJ2-7; D gene: .; CDR3 length: 17; CDR3 DNA: TGTGCCAGCAGCTTAGCGCTAAGGGCAGGGTTTTACCACGAGCAGTACTTC; CDR3 protein: CASSLALRAGFYHEQYF
V gene: TRBV15; clone size: .; J gene: TRBJ2-7; D gene: .; CDR3 length: 14; CDR3 DNA: TGTGCCACCAGCAGAGATGAAGTTCTAAGAGCGGAGTACTTC; CDR3 protein: CATSRDEVLRAEYF
V gene: TRBV19; clone size: .; J gene: TRBJ1-5; D gene: .; CDR3 length: 20; CDR3 DNA: TGTGCCAGTAGTGTCGGCCTATGGGACACGACCCTTTATAGCAATCAGCCCCAGCATTTT; CDR3 protein: CASSVGLWDTTLYSNQPQHF
V gene: TRBV18; clone size: .; J gene: TRBJ1-4; D gene: TRBD1; CDR3 length: 15; CDR3 DNA: TGTGCCAGCTCACCCGGGACAGACAGTAATGAAAAACTGTTTTTT; CDR3 protein: CASSPGTDSNEKLFF
V gene: TRBV29-1; clone size: .; J gene: TRBJ2-7; D gene: TRBD2; CDR3 length: 13; CDR3 DNA: TGCAGCGTTGAGCCTAGCGGGGCCTACGAGCAGTACTTC; CDR3 protein: CSVEPSGAYEQYF
V gene: TRBV19; clone size: .; J gene: TRBJ2-7; D gene: TRBD2; CDR3 length: 14; CDR3 DNA: TGTGCCAGTAGTATAGGGCGGGGGGCCTACGAGCAGTACTTC; CDR3 protein: CASSIGRGAYEQYF
V gene: TRBV27; clone size: .; J gene: TRBJ2-3; D gene: TRBD1; CDR3 length: 14; CDR3 DNA: TGTGCCACCAGCCGGGACAGGGGTCAAGATACGCAGTATTTT; CDR3 protein: CATSRDRGQDTQYF
V gene: TRBV6-5; clone size: .; J gene: TRBJ2-3; D gene: TRBD1; CDR3 length: 15; CDR3 DNA: TGTGCCGGATCCTCATTAGGACAGGGCGTTCATACGCAGTATTTT; CDR3 protein: CAGSSLGQGVHTQYF
V gene: TRBV30; clone size: .; J gene: TRBJ1-2; D gene: .; CDR3 length: 13; CDR3 DNA: TGTGCCTGTAAAATGGGAGGGGCGTATGGCTACACCTTC; CDR3 protein: CACKMGGAYGYTF
V gene: TRBV3-1/TRBV3-2; clone size: .; J gene: TRBJ2-5; D gene: TRBD2; CDR3 length: 16; CDR3 DNA: TGTGCCAGCACGGGACTAGCGGACTTATCACAAGAGACCCAGTACTTC; CDR3 protein: CASTGLADLSQETQYF
V gene: TRBV4-1; clone size: few; J gene: TRBJ2-7; D gene: TRBD1; CDR3 length: 16; CDR3 DNA: TGCGCCAGCAGCCAGAAAAGGGGGGACAGGGTCTACGAGCAGTACTTC; CDR3 protein: CASSQKRGDRVYEQYF
V gene: TRBV5-6; clone size: .; J gene: TRBJ2-5; D gene: TRBD2; CDR3 length: 16; CDR3 DNA: TGTGCCAGCAGTTCTACTAGCGGGGGAGTCCGTGGGACCCAGTACTTC; CDR3 protein: CASSSTSGGVRGTQYF
V gene: TRBV14; clone size: .; J gene: TRBJ2-1; D gene: .; CDR3 length: 16; CDR3 DNA: TGTGCCAGCAGCCAAGATCCGGGAAAGACCTACAATGAGCAGTTCTTC; CDR3 protein: CASSQDPGKTYNEQFF
V gene: TRBV27; clone size: .; J gene: TRBJ2-5; D gene: .; CDR3 length: 15; CDR3 DNA: TGTGCCAGCAGTTTAGGTGGGGGGTTGAAAGAGACCCAGTACTTC; CDR3 protein: CASSLGGGLKETQYF
V gene: TRBV7-3; clone size: .; J gene: TRBJ1-4; D gene: .; CDR3 length: 13; CDR3 DNA: TGTGCCAGCAGCTTAGGGAGAAATGAAAAACTGTTTTTT; CDR3 protein: CASSLGRNEKLFF
V gene: TRBV4-2; clone size: few; J gene: TRBJ1-5; D gene: .; CDR3 length: 16; CDR3 DNA: TGTGCCAGCAGCCTAAGGGTAGGGGTTTCTTCTCAGCCCCAGCATTTT; CDR3 protein: CASSLRVGVSSQPQHF
V gene: TRBV7-9; clone size: once; J gene: TRBJ2-7; D gene: TRBD1; CDR3 length: 16; CDR3 DNA: TGTGCCAGCAGCTTACCCGGGACAGGGCTTTCCTACGAGCAGTACTTC; CDR3 protein: CASSLPGTGLSYEQYF
V gene: TRBV7-2; clone size: .; J gene: TRBJ2-1; D gene: TRBD2; CDR3 length: 16; CDR3 DNA: TGTGCCAGCAGCTTATTATGGCGGGGGGGACTCAATGAGCAGTTCTTC; CDR3 protein: CASSLLWRGGLNEQFF
V gene: TRBV3-1/TRBV3-2; clone size: once; J gene: TRBJ1-4; D gene: TRBD1; CDR3 length: 15; CDR3 DNA: TGTGCCAGCAGCCCAAATACAGGGGCTGGCGAAAAACTGTTTTTT; CDR3 protein: CASSPNTGAGEKLFF
V gene: TRBV30; clone size: .; J gene: TRBJ1-3; D gene: .; CDR3 length: 13; CDR3 DNA: TGTGCCTGCGGACCCTCCTCTGGAAACACCATATATTTT; CDR3 protein: CACGPSSGNTIYF
V gene: TRBV15; clone size: .; J gene: TRBJ2-3; D gene: .; CDR3 length: 16; CDR3 DNA: TGTGCCACCAGCAGAGATCGTCGCGGGAGCACAGATACGCAGTATTTT; CDR3 protein: CATSRDRRGSTDTQYF
V gene: TRBV12-3/TRBV12-4; clone size: .; J gene: TRBJ1-1; D gene: TRBD1; CDR3 length: 13; CDR3 DNA: TGTGCCAGCAAGGCAGGGGGCGCAAAAGAAGGTTTCTTT; CDR3 protein: CASKAGGAKEGFF
V gene: TRBV5-1; clone size: few; J gene: TRBJ2-7; D gene: TRBD1; CDR3 length: 15; CDR3 DNA: TGCGCCAGCAGCCTAGGGGTGGACAGGGGGTACGAGCAGTACTTC; CDR3 protein: CASSLGVDRGYEQYF
V gene: TRBV19; clone size: .; J gene: TRBJ2-5; D gene: TRBD2; CDR3 length: 16; CDR3 DNA: TGTGCCAGTAGTTCTCAGCTAGCGGGGGGGCTCAAGACCCAGTACTTC; CDR3 protein: CASSSQLAGGLKTQYF
V gene: TRBV3-1/TRBV3-2; clone size: .; J gene: TRBJ2-1; D gene: TRBD1; CDR3 length: 14; CDR3 DNA: TGTGCCAGCAGCCAAAAAGGACAGGGCGTTGAGCAGTTCTTC; CDR3 protein: CASSQKGQGVEQFF
V gene: TRBV5-4; clone size: .; J gene: TRBJ2-3; D gene: TRBD1; CDR3 length: 16; CDR3 DNA: TGTGCCAGCAGCTTACCGGGACAGGGGATTGTTGATACGCAGTATTTT; CDR3 protein: CASSLPGQGIVDTQYF
V gene: TRBV10-3; clone size: .; J gene: TRBJ1-2; D gene: .; CDR3 length: 15; CDR3 DNA: TGTGCCATCAGTGACCCCGGGACACTTAACTATGGCTACACCTTC; CDR3 protein: CAISDPGTLNYGYTF
V gene: TRBV19; clone size: .; J gene: TRBJ1-6; D gene: TRBD1; CDR3 length: 15; CDR3 DNA: TGTGCCAGTAAGCCGGACAGGGCCGGAATTTTGGCCCTCCACTTT; CDR3 protein: CASKPDRAGILALHF
V gene: TRBV5-6; clone size: .; J gene: TRBJ1-6; D gene: TRBD1; CDR3 length: 16; CDR3 DNA: TGTGCCAGCAGCTTGGCCCCCGGGACAGCTAGTTTCACCCTCCACTTT; CDR3 protein: CASSLAPGTASFTLHF
V gene: TRBV4-1; clone size: once; J gene: TRBJ1-4; D gene: TRBD1; CDR3 length: 15; CDR3 DNA: TGCGCCAGCAGCCAGCCGGGACAGGGGTTTGAAAAACTGTTTTTT; CDR3 protein: CASSQPGQGFEKLFF
V gene: TRBV12-5; clone size: few; J gene: TRBJ2-2; D gene: TRBD1; CDR3 length: 18; CDR3 DNA: TGTGCTAGTGGTTTGCTCCGGGACAGGGCCCCGAACACCGGGGAGCTGTTTTTT; CDR3 protein: CASGLLRDRAPNTGELFF
V gene: TRBV7-2; clone size: .; J gene: TRBJ1-3; D gene: TRBD1; CDR3 length: 14; CDR3 DNA: TGTGCCAGCAGCTCGGGACAGGGGGCACACACCATATATTTT; CDR3 protein: CASSSGQGAHTIYF
V gene: TRBV2; clone size: once; J gene: TRBJ2-5; D gene: TRBD2; CDR3 length: 13; CDR3 DNA: TGTGCCAGCAGAGTAGCGGGGGGTGAGACCCAGTACTTC; CDR3 protein: CASRVAGGETQYF
V gene: TRBV19; clone size: few; J gene: TRBJ1-5; D gene: .; CDR3 length: 14; CDR3 DNA: TGTGCCAGTAGTACAGGGAAGAGCAATCAGCCCCAGCATTTT; CDR3 protein: CASSTGKSNQPQHF
V gene: TRBV19; clone size: .; J gene: TRBJ2-5; D gene: .; CDR3 length: 14; CDR3 DNA: TGTGCCAGTAGAATTACCACAGGTCCAGAGACCCAGTACTTC; CDR3 protein: CASRITTGPETQYF
V gene: TRBV30; clone size: .; J gene: TRBJ2-3; D gene: .; CDR3 length: 13; CDR3 DNA: TGTGCCCGTAGAGGCTCACGATGGGATACGCAGTATTTT; CDR3 protein: CARRGSRWDTQYF
V gene: TRBV4-2; clone size: .; J gene: TRBJ1-3; D gene: TRBD1; CDR3 length: 17; CDR3 DNA: TGTGCCAGCAGCCAAGGTGCAGGGGGCCACTCTGGAAACACCATATATTTT; CDR3 protein: CASSQGAGGHSGNTIYF
V gene: TRBV11-1; clone size: .; J gene: TRBJ2-1; D gene: TRBD1; CDR3 length: 15; CDR3 DNA: TGTGCCAGCAGCCCCCGGGACAGGAGAGGTAATGAGCAGTTCTTC; CDR3 protein: CASSPRDRRGNEQFF
V gene: TRBV5-5; clone size: .; J gene: TRBJ1-6; D gene: .; CDR3 length: 14; CDR3 DNA: TGTGCCAGCAGCTTGGTGACAGTTAATTCACCCCTCCACTTT; CDR3 protein: CASSLVTVNSPLHF
V gene: TRBV7-8; clone size: .; J gene: TRBJ2-7; D gene: TRBD1; CDR3 length: 14; CDR3 DNA: TGTGCCAGCAGCTTGGGACAGGAGCACTACGAGCAGTACTTC; CDR3 protein: CASSLGQEHYEQYF
V gene: TRBV30; clone size: .; J gene: TRBJ2-7; D gene: TRBD2; CDR3 length: 11; CDR3 DNA: TGTGCCTGGAGGGCGGGGGGGGAGCAGTACTTC; CDR3 protein: CAWRAGGEQYF
V gene: TRBV10-1; clone size: .; J gene: TRBJ1-5; D gene: TRBD1; CDR3 length: 16; CDR3 DNA: TGCGCCAGCAGTTCTAACAGGGGATGGAGCAATCAGCCCCAGCATTTT; CDR3 protein: CASSSNRGWSNQPQHF
V gene: TRBV19; clone size: .; J gene: TRBJ1-2; D gene: TRBD1; CDR3 length: 14; CDR3 DNA: TGTGCCAGTAGTATCCGACAGGGAGAGTATGGCTACACCTTC; CDR3 protein: CASSIRQGEYGYTF
V gene: TRBV12-3/TRBV12-4; clone size: .; J gene: TRBJ2-7; D gene: .; CDR3 length: 11; CDR3 DNA: TGTGCCAGCAGCCCGAGGGACGAGCAGTACTTC; CDR3 protein: CASSPRDEQYF
V gene: TRBV6-4; clone size: .; J gene: TRBJ1-1; D gene: TRBD1; CDR3 length: 15; CDR3 DNA: TGTGCCAGCAGAATTACAGGGGTGGGAGGCACTGAAGCTTTCTTT; CDR3 protein: CASRITGVGGTEAFF
V gene: TRBV15; clone size: .; J gene: TRBJ2-5; D gene: TRBD1; CDR3 length: 15; CDR3 DNA: TGTGCCACCAGCGGAGAACAGGGGACACAAGAGACCCAGTACTTC; CDR3 protein: CATSGEQGTQETQYF
V gene: TRBV3-1/TRBV3-2; clone size: .; J gene: TRBJ2-7; D gene: TRBD2; CDR3 length: 14; CDR3 DNA: TGTGCCAGCAGCCGAAGCGGGGGTTCCTACGAGCAGTACTTC; CDR3 protein: CASSRSGGSYEQYF